This TCR beta chain emerged from a study of T cells in localized non-small cell lung cancer. Profiling relied on immunoSEQ multiplex PCR, and the TCRdb table lists in-frame clones only, not all of them. The sample has fewer than 35,000 clones, 85% to 90% seen once. The germline V gene has CDR1 SEHNR and CDR2 FQNEAQ (reference sequence). The J segment lost 5 bases and the V segment lost 6 bases, leaving 6 bases of the junction unmatched. This CDR3 is built from 13 residues. About this clone itself: Antigen specificity is unknown.

Study results and caveats: Uninvolved adjacent lung showed the highest T cell clonality, exceeding tumor. Adjacent lung had a median about 57 of the 100 largest tumor clones. Higher adjacent-lung clonality was associated with shorter survival. Without multi-region sequencing, intratumor heterogeneity could not be excluded.

Sequenced material: peripheral blood, taken before any cancer treatment. The receptor comes from a male donor aged 60 or older with stage III lung adenocarcinoma. The chain employs TRBV7-9 and TRBJ2-7, with 8 bases matching TRBD1. The DNA of the CDR3 is TGTGCCAGCAGGGGACAGGTTATCGACGAGCAGTACTTC. Amino acid sequence: CASRGQVIDEQYF.